This T cell receptor (beta chain) comes out of a study of T cells in Graves' hyperthyroidism and ophthalmopathy. For the study at large: Prior to any treatment, at the point of initial diagnosis, peripheral blood was collected.

RNA transcripts yielded amplified TCR beta CDR3 regions. With the HTBI primer set, the TCR CDR3 went through a first round of RT-PCR. TCRdb reanalysed the multiplex PCR reads using MiXCR and keeps one entry per CDR3 protein. The sample includes about 700,000 distinct CDR3 sequences, 14% of them seen just once. The germline V and J ends were trimmed by 0 bases and 4 bases, with 4 bases remaining between them. The CDR3 runs 12 residues. Germline V gene data show CDR1 as SNHLY and CDR2 as FYNNEI. Study-level points and caveats: Classification by a 13 V-J model distinguished ophthalmopathy from stable hyperthyroidism.

Ten or more counts support this clonotype. Its antigen remains unidentified. For Graves' hyperthyroidism to be stable, ophthalmopathy could not progress within 18 months. This receptor was identified in a young woman with Graves' hyperthyroidism. This chain joins TRBV2 and TRBJ2-7; D not resolved. Input material: blood. The CDR3 DNA follows: TGTGCCAGCAGTGAAGCGACTTACGAGCAGTACTTC. This translates into CASSEATYEQYF.